This TCR beta chain was observed in a study of CD8+CD57+ T cells in acquired aplastic anemia. After removal of 5 bases from V and 0 bases from J, the junction contained 10 bases not matched to a gene. Germline CDR1 and CDR2: DFQATT and SNEGSKA (reference sequence). The CDR3 consists of 16 residues. For CDR3 and TCR beta VDJ profiling, genomic DNA was the template used. TCRdb re-called the reads with MiXCR, one entry per CDR3 protein. The repertoire holds hundreds of thousands of distinct CDR3 sequences, with under 80% as singletons. This clonotype was observed many times. This sequence originates from a human donor in good health, serving as a control. Sample: sorted CD4+, CD8+, or CD8+CD57+ T cells (not recorded which) from PBMCs. The chain has TRBV20-1 and TRBJ1-1; TRBD1 aligns across 9 bases. This chain's CDR3 is CSASVWGQGLNTEAFF. CDR3 nucleotides: TGCAGTGCTTCCGTCTGGGGACAGGGTTTGAACACTGAAGCTTTCTTT.